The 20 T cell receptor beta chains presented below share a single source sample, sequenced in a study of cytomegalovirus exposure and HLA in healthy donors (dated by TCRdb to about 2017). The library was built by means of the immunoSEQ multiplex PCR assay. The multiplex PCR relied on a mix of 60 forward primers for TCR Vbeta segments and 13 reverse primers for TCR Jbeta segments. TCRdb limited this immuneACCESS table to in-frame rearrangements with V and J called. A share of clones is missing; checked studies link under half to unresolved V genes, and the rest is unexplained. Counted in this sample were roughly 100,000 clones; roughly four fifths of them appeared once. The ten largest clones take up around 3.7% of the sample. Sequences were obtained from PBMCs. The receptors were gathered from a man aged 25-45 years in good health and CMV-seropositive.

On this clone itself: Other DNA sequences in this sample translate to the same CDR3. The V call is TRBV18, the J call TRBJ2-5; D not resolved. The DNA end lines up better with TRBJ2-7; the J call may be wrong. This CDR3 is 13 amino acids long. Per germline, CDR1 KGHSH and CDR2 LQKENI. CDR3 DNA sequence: TGTGCCAGCTCACCACCCGCCATTACCGAGCAGTACTTC. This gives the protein CASSPPAITEQYF.

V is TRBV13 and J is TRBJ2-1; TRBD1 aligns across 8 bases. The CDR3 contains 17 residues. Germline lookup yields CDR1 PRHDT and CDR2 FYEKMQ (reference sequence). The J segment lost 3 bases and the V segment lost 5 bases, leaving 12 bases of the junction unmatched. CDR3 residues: CASSPPFPTGDYNEQFF. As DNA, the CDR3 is TGTGCCAGCAGCCCTCCATTCCCGACAGGGGACTACAATGAGCAGTTCTTC.

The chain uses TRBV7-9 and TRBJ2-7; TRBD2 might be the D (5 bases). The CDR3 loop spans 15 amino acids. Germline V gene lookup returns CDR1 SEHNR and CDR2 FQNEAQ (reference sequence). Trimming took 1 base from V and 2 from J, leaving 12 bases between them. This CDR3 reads CASSLGPTGTYEQYF. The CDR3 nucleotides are TGTGCCAGCAGCTTAGGACCCACGGGGACCTACGAGCAGTACTTC.

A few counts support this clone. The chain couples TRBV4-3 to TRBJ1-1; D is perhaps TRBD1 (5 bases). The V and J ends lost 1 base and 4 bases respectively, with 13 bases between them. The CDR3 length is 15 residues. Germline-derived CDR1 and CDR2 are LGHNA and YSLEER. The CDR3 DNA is TGCGCCAGCAGCCAAGCATCCGGGGGGAGCACTGAAGCTTTCTTT. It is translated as CASSQASGGSTEAFF.

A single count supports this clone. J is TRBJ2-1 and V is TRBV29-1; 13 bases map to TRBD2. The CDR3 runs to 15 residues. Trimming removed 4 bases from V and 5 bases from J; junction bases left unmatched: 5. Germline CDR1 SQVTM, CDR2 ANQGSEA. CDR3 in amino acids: CSVVRLAGGNNEQFF. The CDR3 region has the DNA TGCAGCGTTGTGAGACTAGCGGGAGGCAACAATGAGCAGTTCTTC.

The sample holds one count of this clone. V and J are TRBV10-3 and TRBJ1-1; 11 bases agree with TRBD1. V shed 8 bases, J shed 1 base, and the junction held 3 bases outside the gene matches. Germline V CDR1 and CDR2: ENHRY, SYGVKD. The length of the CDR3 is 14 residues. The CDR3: CAIWDRGGNTEAFF. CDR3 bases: TGTGCCATCTGGGACAGGGGGGGGAACACTGAAGCTTTCTTT.

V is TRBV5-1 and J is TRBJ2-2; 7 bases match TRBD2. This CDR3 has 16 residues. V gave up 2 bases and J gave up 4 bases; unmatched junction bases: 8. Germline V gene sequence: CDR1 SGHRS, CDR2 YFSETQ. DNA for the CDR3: TGCGCCAGCAGCTTAGCAAACGGGGGGAGCACCGGGGAGCTGTTTTTT. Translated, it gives CASSLANGGSTGELFF.

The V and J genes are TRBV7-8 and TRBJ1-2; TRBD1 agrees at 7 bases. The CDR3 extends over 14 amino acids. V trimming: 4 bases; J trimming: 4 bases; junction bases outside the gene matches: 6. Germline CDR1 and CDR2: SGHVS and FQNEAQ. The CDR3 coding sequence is TGTGCCAGCAGCTCCCGACAGGGAAGCTATGGCTACACCTTC. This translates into CASSSRQGSYGYTF.

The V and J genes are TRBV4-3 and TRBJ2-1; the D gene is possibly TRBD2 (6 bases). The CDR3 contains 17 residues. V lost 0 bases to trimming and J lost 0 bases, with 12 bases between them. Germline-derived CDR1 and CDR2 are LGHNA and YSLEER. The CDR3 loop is CASSQDTGLSSYNEQFF. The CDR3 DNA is TGCGCCAGCAGCCAAGATACGGGACTGAGCTCCTACAATGAGCAGTTCTTC.

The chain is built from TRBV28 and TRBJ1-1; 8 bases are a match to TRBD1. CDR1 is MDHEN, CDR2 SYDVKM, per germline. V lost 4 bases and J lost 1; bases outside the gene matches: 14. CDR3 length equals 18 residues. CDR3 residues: CASSSSWEAGGKNTEAFF. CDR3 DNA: TGTGCCAGCAGTTCATCCTGGGAGGCAGGGGGCAAGAACACTGAAGCTTTCTTT.

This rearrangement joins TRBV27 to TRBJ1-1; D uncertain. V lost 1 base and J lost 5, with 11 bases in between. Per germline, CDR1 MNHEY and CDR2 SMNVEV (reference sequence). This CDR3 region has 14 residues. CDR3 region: CASSLLARGTEAFF. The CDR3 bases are TGTGCCAGCAGTTTATTAGCCAGAGGAACTGAAGCTTTCTTT.

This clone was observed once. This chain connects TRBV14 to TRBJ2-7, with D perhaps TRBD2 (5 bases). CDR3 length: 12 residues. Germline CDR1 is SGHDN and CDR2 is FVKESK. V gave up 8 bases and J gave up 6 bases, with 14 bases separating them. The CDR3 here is CASGTLALEQYF. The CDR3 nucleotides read TGTGCCAGCGGAACCCTAGCCCTCGAGCAGTACTTC.

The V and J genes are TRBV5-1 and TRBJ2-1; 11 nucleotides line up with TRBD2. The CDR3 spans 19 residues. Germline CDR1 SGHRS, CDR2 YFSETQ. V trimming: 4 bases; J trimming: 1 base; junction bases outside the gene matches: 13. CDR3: CASSPTLTSGSSSYNEQFF. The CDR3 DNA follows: TGCGCCAGCAGCCCCACCCTCACTAGCGGGAGTTCTTCCTACAATGAGCAGTTCTTC. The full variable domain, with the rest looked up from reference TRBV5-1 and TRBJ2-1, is KAGVTQTPRYLIKTRGQQVTLSCSPISGHRSVSWYQQTPGQGLQFLFEYFSETQRNKGNFPGRFSGRQFSNSRSEMNVSTLELGDSALYLCASSPTLTSGSSSYNEQFFGPGTRLTVL.

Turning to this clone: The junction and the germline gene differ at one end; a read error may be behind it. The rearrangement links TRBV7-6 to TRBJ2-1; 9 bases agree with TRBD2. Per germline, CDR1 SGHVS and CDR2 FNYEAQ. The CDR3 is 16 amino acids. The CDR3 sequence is CASGLGLAGNYNEQFF. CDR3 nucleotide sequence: TGTGCCAGCGGCTTAGGGCTAGCGGGAAACTACAATGAGCAGTTCTTC.

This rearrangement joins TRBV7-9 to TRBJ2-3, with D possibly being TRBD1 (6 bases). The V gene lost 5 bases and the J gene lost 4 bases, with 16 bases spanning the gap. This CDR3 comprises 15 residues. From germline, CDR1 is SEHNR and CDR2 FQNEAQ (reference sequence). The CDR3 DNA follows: TGTGCCAGCAGCACCCCAACAGGGTTGGCAGATACGCAGTATTTT. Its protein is CASSTPTGLADTQYF.

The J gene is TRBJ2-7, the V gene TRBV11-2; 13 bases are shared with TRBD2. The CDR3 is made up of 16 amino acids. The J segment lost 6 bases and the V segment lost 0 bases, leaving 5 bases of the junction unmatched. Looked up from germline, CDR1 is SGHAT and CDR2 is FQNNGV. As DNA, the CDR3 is TGTGCCAGCAGCTTAGAACTAGCGGGAGGGGGTACCGAGCAGTACTTC. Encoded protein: CASSLELAGGGTEQYF.

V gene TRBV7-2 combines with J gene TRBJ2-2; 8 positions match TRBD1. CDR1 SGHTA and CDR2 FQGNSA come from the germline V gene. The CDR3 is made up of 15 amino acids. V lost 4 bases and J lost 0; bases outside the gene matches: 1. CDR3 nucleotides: TGTGCCAGCAGCTGGGGACAGGCGAACACCGGGGAGCTGTTTTTT. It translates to CASSWGQANTGELFF.

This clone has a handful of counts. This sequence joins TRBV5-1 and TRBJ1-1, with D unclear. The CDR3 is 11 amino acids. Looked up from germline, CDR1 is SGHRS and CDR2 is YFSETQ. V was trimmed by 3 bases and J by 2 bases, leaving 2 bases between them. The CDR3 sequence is CASSSNTEAFF. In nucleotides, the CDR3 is TGCGCCAGCAGCTCAAACACTGAAGCTTTCTTT.

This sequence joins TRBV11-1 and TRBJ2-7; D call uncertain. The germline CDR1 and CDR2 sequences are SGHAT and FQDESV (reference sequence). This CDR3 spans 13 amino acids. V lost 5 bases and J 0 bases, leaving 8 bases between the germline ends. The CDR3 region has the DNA TGTGCCAGCAGCGATTCGAGCTCCTACGAGCAGTACTTC. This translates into CASSDSSSYEQYF.

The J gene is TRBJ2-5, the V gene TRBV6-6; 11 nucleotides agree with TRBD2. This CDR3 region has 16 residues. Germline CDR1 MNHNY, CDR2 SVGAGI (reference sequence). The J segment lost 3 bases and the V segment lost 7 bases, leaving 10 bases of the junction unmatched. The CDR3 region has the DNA TGTGCCAGCATTCCCCCCGGGACTAGCGGTAAAGAGACCCAGTACTTC. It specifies CASIPPGTSGKETQYF.